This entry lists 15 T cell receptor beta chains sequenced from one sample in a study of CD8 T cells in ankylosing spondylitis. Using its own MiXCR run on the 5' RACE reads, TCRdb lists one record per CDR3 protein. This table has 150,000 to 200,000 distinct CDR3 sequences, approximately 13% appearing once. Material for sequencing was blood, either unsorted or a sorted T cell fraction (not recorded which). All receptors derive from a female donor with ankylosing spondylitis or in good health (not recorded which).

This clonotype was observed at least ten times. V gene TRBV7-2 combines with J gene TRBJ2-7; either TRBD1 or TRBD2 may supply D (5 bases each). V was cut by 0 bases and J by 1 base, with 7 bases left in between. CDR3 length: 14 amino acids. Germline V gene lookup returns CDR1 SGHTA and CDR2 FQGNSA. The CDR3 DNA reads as TGTGCCAGCAGCTTAGCGAGGGGATCCTACGAGCAGTACTTC. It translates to CASSLARGSYEQYF.

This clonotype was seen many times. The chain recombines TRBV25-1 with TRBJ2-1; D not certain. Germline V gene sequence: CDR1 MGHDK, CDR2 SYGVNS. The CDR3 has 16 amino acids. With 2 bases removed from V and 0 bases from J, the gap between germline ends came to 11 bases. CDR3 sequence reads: CASSEGRRSSYNEQFF. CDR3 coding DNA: TGTGCCAGCAGTGAAGGTAGGCGGAGCTCCTACAATGAGCAGTTCTTC.

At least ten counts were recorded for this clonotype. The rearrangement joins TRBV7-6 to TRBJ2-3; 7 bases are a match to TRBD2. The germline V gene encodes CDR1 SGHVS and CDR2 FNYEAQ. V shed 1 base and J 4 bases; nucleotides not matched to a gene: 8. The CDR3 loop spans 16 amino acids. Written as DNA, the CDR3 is TGTGCCAGCAGCTTAGGAGCAGCGGGGCCGGCAGATACGCAGTATTTT. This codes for CASSLGAAGPADTQYF.

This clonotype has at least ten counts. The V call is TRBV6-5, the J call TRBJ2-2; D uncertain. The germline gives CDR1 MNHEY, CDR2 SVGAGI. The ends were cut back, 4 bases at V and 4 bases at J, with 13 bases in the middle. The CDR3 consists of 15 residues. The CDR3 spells CASSLVGLTTGELFF. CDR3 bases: TGTGCCAGCAGTTTAGTCGGGCTAACCACCGGGGAGCTGTTTTTT.

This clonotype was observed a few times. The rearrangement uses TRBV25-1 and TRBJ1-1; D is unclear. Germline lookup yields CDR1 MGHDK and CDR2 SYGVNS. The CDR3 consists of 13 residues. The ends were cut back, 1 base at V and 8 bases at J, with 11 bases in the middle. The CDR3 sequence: CASSELVSGEAFF. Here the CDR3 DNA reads TGTGCCAGCAGTGAATTGGTTTCGGGGGAAGCTTTCTTT. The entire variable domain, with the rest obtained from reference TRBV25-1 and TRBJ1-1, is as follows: EADIYQTPRYLVIGTGKKITLECSQTMGHDKMYWYQQDPGMELHLIHYSYGVNSTEKGDLSSESTVSRIRTEHFPLTLESARPSHTSQYLCASSELVSGEAFFGQGTRLTVV.

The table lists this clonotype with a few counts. CDR3: CASIQTGKNGYTF. CDR3 sequence (DNA): TGTGCCAGCATTCAGACAGGGAAGAATGGCTACACCTTC. The chain recombines TRBV12-3 or TRBV12-4 with TRBJ1-2; 7 nucleotides line up with TRBD1. The CDR3 covers 13 residues. Germline trimming cut 7 bases from V and 6 bases from J; bases unmatched to any gene: 8.

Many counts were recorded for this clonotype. The CDR3 reads CASSLEGVHEQYF. In nucleotides, the CDR3 is TGTGCCAGCAGCTTAGAAGGGGTCCACGAGCAGTACTTC. The chain has TRBV5-8 and TRBJ2-7; TRBD1 might be the D (5 bases). Germline CDR1 is SGHTS and CDR2 is YDEGEE. CDR3 size: 13 residues. The V end was cut by 2 bases, the J end by 5 bases, with 11 bases between. Full variable domain (remainder filled in from reference TRBV5-8 and TRBJ2-7): EAGVTQSPTHLIKTRGQQATLRCSPISGHTSVYWYQQALGLGLQFLLWYDEGEERNRGNFPPRFSGRQFPNYSSELNVNALELEDSALYLCASSLEGVHEQYFGPGTRLTVT.

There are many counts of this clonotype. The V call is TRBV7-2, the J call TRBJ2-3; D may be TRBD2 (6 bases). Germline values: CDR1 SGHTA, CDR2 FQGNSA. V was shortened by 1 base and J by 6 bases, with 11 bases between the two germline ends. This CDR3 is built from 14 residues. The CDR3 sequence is CASSLDLGRDTQYF. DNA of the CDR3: TGTGCCAGCAGCTTAGATCTGGGGAGGGATACGCAGTATTTT.

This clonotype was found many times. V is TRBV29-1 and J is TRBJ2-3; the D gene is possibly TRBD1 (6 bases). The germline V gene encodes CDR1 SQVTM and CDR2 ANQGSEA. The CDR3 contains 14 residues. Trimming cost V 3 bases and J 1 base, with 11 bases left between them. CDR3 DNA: TGCAGCGTTGACATACAGGGTGGCACAGATACGCAGTATTTT. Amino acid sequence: CSVDIQGGTDTQYF.

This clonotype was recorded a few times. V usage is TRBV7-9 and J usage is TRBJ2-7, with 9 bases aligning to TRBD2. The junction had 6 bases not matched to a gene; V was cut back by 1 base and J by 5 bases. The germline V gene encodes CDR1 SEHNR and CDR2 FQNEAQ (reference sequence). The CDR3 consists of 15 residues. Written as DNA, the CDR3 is TGTGCCAGCAGCTTAGTGCGCGGGGGGGCCCACGAGCAGTACTTC. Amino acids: CASSLVRGGAHEQYF.

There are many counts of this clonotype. The CDR3: CASSLGTSGDTQYF. CDR3 bases: TGTGCCAGCAGTTTAGGGACTAGCGGGGACACGCAGTATTTT. This chain links TRBV12-3 or TRBV12-4 with TRBJ2-3, with 12 nucleotides matching TRBD2. Trimming removed 1 base from V and 9 bases from J; junction bases left unmatched: 2. The CDR3 sequence is 14 residues long.

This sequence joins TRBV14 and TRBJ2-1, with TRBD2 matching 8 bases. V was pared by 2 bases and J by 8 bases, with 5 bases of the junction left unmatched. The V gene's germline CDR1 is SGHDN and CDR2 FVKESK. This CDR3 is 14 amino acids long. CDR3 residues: CASSQSGSIYEQFF. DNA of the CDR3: TGTGCCAGCAGCCAAAGCGGGAGTATATATGAGCAGTTCTTC.

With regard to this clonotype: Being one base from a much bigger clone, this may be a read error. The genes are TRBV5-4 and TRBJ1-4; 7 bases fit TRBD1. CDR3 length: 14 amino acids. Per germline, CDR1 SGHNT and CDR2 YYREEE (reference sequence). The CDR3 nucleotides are TGTGTCAGCACACAACAGGGGAGGAGTGAAAAACTGTTTTTT. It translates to CVSTQQGRSEKLFF. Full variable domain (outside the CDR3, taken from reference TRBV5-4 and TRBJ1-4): ETGVTQSPTHLIKTRGQQVTLRCSSQSGHNTVSWYQQALGQGPQFIFQYYREEENGRGNFPPRFSGLQFPNYSSELNVNALELDDSALYLCVSTQQGRSEKLFFGSGTQLSVL.

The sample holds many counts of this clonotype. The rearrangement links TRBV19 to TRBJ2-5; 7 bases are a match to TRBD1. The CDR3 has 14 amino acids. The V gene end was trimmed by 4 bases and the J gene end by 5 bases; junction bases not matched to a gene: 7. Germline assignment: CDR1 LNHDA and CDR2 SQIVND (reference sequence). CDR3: CASSTDRVGETQYF. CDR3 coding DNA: TGTGCCAGTAGTACTGACAGGGTTGGTGAGACCCAGTACTTC.

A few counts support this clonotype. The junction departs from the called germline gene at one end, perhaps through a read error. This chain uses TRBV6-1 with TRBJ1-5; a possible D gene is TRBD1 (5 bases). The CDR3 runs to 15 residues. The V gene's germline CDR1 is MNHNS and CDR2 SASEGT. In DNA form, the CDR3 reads TGTGCCAGCAGTGAACGGGGGGGAAGCAATCGGCCCCAGCATTTT. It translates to CASSERGGSNRPQHF.